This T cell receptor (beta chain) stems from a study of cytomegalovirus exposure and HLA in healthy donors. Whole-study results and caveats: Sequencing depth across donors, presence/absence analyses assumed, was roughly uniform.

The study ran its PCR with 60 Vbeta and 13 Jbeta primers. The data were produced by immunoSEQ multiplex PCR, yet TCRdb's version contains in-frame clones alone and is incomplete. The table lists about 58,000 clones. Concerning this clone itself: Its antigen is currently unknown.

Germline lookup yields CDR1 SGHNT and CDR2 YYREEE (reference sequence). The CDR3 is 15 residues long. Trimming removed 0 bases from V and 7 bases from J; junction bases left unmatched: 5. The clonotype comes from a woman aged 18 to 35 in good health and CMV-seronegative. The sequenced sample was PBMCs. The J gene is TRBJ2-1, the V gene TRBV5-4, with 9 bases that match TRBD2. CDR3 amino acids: CASSLVGSGGNEQFF. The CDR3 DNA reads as TGTGCCAGCAGCTTGGTTGGTAGCGGGGGAAATGAGCAGTTCTTC.